The rows below give T cell receptor beta chains drawn from one sample of a study of T cells in Graves' hyperthyroidism and ophthalmopathy. Via MiXCR, TCRdb re-called the multiplex PCR reads, giving one row per CDR3 protein. Of some 250,000 distinct CDR3 sequences listed, approximately 14% were seen once; the top ten hold around 30%. The specimen sequenced was blood. Receptors were obtained from a woman aged 50 to 65 with Graves' hyperthyroidism that later progressed to Graves' ophthalmopathy. Each CDR3 is given with its conserved first and last residue. Fields, in order: J gene, D gene, V gene, clone size, CDR3 protein, CDR3 DNA. The D gene is left open where the match is weak. Clone size appears in some rows only: once, few, many, or a class for an expanded clone.

J: TRBJ2-7; D: .; V: TRBV3-1; size: many; CDR3: CASSQDFVAWAPYEQYF; DNA: TGTGCCAGCAGCCAAGATTTTGTAGCTTGGGCCCCCTACGAGCAGTACTTC
J: TRBJ1-1; D: .; V: TRBV11-2; size: .; CDR3: CASSGSRRASF; DNA: TGTGCCAGCAGCGGCTCCCGGAGAGCTTCCTTT
J: TRBJ2-7; D: TRBD2; V: TRBV6-1; size: many; CDR3: CASRPSGGLAYEQYF; DNA: TGTGCCAGCAGACCGTCTGGAGGACTAGCCTACGAGCAGTACTTC
J: TRBJ2-7; D: TRBD2; V: TRBV5-6; size: few; CDR3: CASSLEAGGGKEQYF; DNA: TGTGCCAGCAGCTTGGAGGCGGGGGGCGGGAAAGAGCAGTACTTC
J: TRBJ2-7; D: TRBD1; V: TRBV2; size: many; CDR3: CASRSSGGAYEQYF; DNA: TGTGCCAGCAGATCCTCAGGGGGCGCGTACGAGCAGTACTTC
J: TRBJ1-1; D: .; V: TRBV6-1; size: many; CDR3: CASSPPSGNTEAFF; DNA: TGTGCCAGCAGTCCTCCCTCGGGGAACACTGAAGCTTTCTTT
J: TRBJ2-1; D: .; V: TRBV20-1; size: few; CDR3: CSDQRRDRDNEQFF; DNA: TGCAGTGATCAGAGGCGGGACCGAGACAATGAGCAGTTCTTC
J: TRBJ1-1; D: .; V: TRBV5-1; size: many; CDR3: CASSLGQGGTEAFF; DNA: TGTGCCAGCAGTTTAGGGCAGGGTGGCACTGAAGCTTTCTTT
J: TRBJ2-2; D: .; V: TRBV5-1; size: many; CDR3: CASSLGDYTGELFF; DNA: TGCGCCAGCAGCTTGGGAGACTACACCGGGGAGCTGTTTTTT
J: TRBJ2-2; D: TRBD1; V: TRBV6-1; size: many; CDR3: CASSGQASTGELFF; DNA: TGTGCCAGCAGCGGACAGGCTTCAACCGGGGAGCTGTTTTTT
J: TRBJ1-2; D: .; V: TRBV28; size: many; CDR3: CASSRQDGYTF; DNA: TGTGCCAGCAGTCGACAGGACGGCTACACCTTC
J: TRBJ2-4; D: TRBD2; V: TRBV7-2; size: many; CDR3: CASSPDLGGESAKNIQYF; DNA: TGTGCCAGCAGCCCAGACCTGGGGGGGGAGTCGGCCAAAAACATTCAGTACTTC
J: TRBJ1-2; D: .; V: TRBV7-8; size: many; CDR3: CASSLVPQGTFYGYTF; DNA: TGTGCCAGCAGCTTAGTTCCTCAGGGGACCTTCTATGGCTACACCTTC
J: TRBJ1-1; D: .; V: TRBV7-9; size: many; CDR3: CASSWEIGAPEAFF; DNA: TGTGCCAGCAGCTGGGAAATAGGGGCACCTGAAGCTTTCTTT
J: TRBJ2-1; D: TRBD2; V: TRBV9; size: .; CDR3: CASSVDGRIYNEQFF; DNA: TGTGCCAGCAGCGTAGACGGGAGGATCTACAATGAGCAGTTCTTC
J: TRBJ2-7; D: TRBD1; V: TRBV29-1; size: many; CDR3: CSVRDRGNYEQYF; DNA: TGCAGCGTTAGGGACAGAGGAAATTACGAGCAGTACTTC
J: TRBJ2-1; D: .; V: TRBV2; size: few; CDR3: CARRGSGYEQFF; DNA: TGTGCCAGGCGAGGTAGTGGGTATGAGCAGTTCTTC
J: TRBJ1-4; D: TRBD1; V: TRBV11-2; size: many; CDR3: CASSRAGQKIEKLFF; DNA: TGTGCCAGCAGCCGAGCGGGACAGAAGATAGAAAAACTGTTTTTT
J: TRBJ1-6; D: .; V: TRBV20-1; size: .; CDR3: CSARTVLWEPLHF; DNA: TGCAGTGCTAGGACAGTCCTATGGGAACCCCTCCACTTT
J: TRBJ2-5; D: TRBD2; V: TRBV5-1; size: .; CDR3: CASSPGLAGGSKETQYF; DNA: TGCGCCAGCAGCCCGGGACTAGCGGGAGGCTCGAAAGAGACCCAGTACTTC
J: TRBJ2-3; D: .; V: TRBV7-8; size: many; CDR3: CASSLASSSRGTDTQYF; DNA: TGTGCCAGCAGCTTAGCCTCTAGCAGCAGGGGCACAGATACGCAGTATTTT
J: TRBJ2-3; D: .; V: TRBV29-1; size: many; CDR3: CSVEKDATDTQYF; DNA: TGCAGCGTTGAAAAGGACGCCACAGATACGCAGTATTTT
J: TRBJ1-2; D: .; V: TRBV3-1; size: many; CDR3: CASSHRVGYTF; DNA: TGTGCCAGCAGCCACAGGGTTGGCTACACCTTC
J: TRBJ2-7; D: TRBD1; V: TRBV28; size: many; CDR3: CASSSTLRDRGHEQYF; DNA: TGTGCCAGCAGTTCGACCCTCCGGGACAGGGGACACGAGCAGTACTTC
J: TRBJ1-4; D: .; V: TRBV28; size: .; CDR3: CASSSAGKELFF; DNA: TGTGCCAGCAGTTCCGCAGGGAAGGAACTGTTTTTT
J: TRBJ2-1; D: TRBD1; V: TRBV2; size: many; CDR3: CASSEARTGGLGSYNEQFF; DNA: TGTGCCAGCAGTGAAGCTCGGACAGGAGGCCTTGGCTCCTACAATGAGCAGTTCTTC
J: TRBJ2-4; D: .; V: TRBV6-1; size: .; CDR3: CASGDIKKRYF; DNA: TGTGCCAGCGGGGACATCAAAAAACGGTACTTC
J: TRBJ2-4; D: TRBD2; V: TRBV6-1; size: many; CDR3: CASSYGTSGRIIQYF; DNA: TGTGCCAGCAGTTATGGGACTAGCGGGAGGATCATTCAGTACTTC
J: TRBJ1-2; D: .; V: TRBV28; size: many; CDR3: CASSVGLGDGYTF; DNA: TGTGCCAGCAGTGTGGGTTTGGGCGATGGCTACACCTTC
J: TRBJ1-2; D: .; V: TRBV6-1; size: few; CDR3: CASSEFRTFDNYGYTF; DNA: TGTGCCAGCAGTGAATTTAGGACCTTTGACAACTATGGCTACACCTTC
J: TRBJ1-1; D: .; V: TRBV12-3/TRBV12-4; size: many; CDR3: CASSFGGDTEAFF; DNA: TGTGCCAGCAGTTTCGGGGGGGACACTGAAGCTTTCTTT
J: TRBJ1-2; D: .; V: TRBV13; size: .; CDR3: CASSLASPSGYTF; DNA: TGTGCCAGCAGCTTGGCCAGCCCCTCCGGCTACACCTTC
J: TRBJ1-2; D: .; V: TRBV20-1; size: .; CDR3: CSARETLVGYTF; DNA: TGCAGTGCTAGGGAGACCCTAGTTGGCTACACCTTC
J: TRBJ1-2; D: .; V: TRBV20-1; size: .; CDR3: CSGSRSGYGYTF; DNA: TGCAGTGGTAGTCGGTCTGGGTACGGCTACACCTTC
J: TRBJ1-1; D: .; V: TRBV29-1; size: many; CDR3: CSVIWGVAEAFF; DNA: TGCAGCGTAATCTGGGGGGTGGCTGAAGCTTTCTTT
J: TRBJ2-7; D: TRBD2; V: TRBV28; size: .; CDR3: CASSLLLLAGDFEQYF; DNA: TGTGCCAGCAGTTTATTGTTGCTAGCGGGAGACTTCGAGCAGTACTTC
J: TRBJ2-3; D: TRBD1; V: TRBV6-1; size: many; CDR3: CASSWGTGGDTQYF; DNA: TGTGCCAGCAGTTGGGGGACAGGGGGTGATACGCAGTATTTT
J: TRBJ1-1; D: .; V: TRBV12-3/TRBV12-4; size: many; CDR3: CASSFYGTEAFF; DNA: TGTGCCAGCAGTTTTTACGGCACTGAAGCTTTCTTT
J: TRBJ1-1; D: TRBD1; V: TRBV29-1; size: many; CDR3: CSVPQGGYTEAFF; DNA: TGCAGCGTCCCCCAGGGGGGCTACACTGAAGCTTTCTTT
J: TRBJ2-7; D: .; V: TRBV28; size: many; CDR3: CASSSGGAAPYEQYF; DNA: TGTGCCAGCAGCTCAGGGGGGGCGGCCCCCTACGAGCAGTACTTC
J: TRBJ2-3; D: .; V: TRBV29-1; size: many; CDR3: CSVVPGGRTQYF; DNA: TGCAGCGTTGTGCCCGGGGGGCGAACGCAGTATTTT